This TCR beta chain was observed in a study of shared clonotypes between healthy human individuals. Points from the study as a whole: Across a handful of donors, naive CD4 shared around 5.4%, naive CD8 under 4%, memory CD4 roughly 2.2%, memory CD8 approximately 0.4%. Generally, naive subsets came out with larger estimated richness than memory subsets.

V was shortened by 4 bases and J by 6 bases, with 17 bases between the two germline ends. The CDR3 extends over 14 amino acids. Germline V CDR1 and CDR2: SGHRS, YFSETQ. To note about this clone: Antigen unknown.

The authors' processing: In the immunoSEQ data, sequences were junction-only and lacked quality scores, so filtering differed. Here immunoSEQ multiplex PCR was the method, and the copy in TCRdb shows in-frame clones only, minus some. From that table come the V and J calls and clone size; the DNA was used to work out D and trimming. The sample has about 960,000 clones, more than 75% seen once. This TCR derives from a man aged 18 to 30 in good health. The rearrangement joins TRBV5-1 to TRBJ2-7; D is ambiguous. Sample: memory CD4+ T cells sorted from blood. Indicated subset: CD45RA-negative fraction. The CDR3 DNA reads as TGCGCCAGCAGCCCCGTCAGGCTTGCAGGCGAGCAGTACTTC. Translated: CASSPVRLAGEQYF.